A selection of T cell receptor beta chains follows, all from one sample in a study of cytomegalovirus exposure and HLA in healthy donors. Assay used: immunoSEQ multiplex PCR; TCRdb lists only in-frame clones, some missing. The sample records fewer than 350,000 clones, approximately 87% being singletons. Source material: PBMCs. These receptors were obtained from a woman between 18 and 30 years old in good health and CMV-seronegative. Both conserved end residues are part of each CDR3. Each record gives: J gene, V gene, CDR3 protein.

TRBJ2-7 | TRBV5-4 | CASSLPGQPSEQYF
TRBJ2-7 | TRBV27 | CASSPRSSYEQYF
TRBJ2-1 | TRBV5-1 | CASSPLRGDNNEQFF
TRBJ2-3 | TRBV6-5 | CASSSQRLTSTDTQYF
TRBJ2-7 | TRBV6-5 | CASSYSILAGGREQYF
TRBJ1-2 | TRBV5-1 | CASSLGGRGRSVGYTF
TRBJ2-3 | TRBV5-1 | CASSSWDRGLATQYF
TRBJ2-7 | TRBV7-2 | CASSSTSGRTYEQYF
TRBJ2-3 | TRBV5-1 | CASSSRMPTDTQYF
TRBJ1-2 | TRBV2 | CASSRRDYGYTF
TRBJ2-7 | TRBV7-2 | CASSYSSYEQYF
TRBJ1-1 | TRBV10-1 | CASRVQVNTEAFF
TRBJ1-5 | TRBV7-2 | CASSLVPPGLGNQPQHF
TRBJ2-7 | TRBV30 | CAWTQGSSEQYF
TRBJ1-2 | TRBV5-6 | CASSLGRVGGYTF
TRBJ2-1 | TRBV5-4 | CASSSRWGESWNEQFF
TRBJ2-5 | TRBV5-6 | CASSLGSETQYF
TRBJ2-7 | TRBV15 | CATSRAGSSVLDSYEQYF
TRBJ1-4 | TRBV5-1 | CASSLTRGQTNEKLFF
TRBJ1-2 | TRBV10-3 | CAISESTGLSNYGYTF
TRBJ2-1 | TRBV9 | CASSLTFIADSYNEQFF
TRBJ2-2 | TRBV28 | CASIPGTGELFF
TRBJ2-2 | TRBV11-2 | CASSSLAGGNTGELFF
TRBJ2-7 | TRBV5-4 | CASSLPRGTLDEQYF
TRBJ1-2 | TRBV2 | CASSEGRGVGGYTF
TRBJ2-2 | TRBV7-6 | CASALGLAGTGELFF
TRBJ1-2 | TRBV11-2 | CASSLGRAGYTF
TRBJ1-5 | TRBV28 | CASSPTGLGNQPQHF
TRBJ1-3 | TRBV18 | CASTPIADSYGNTIYF
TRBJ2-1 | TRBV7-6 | CASSLVAGTIYNEQFF
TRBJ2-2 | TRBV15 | CATSRNGAGLTGELFF
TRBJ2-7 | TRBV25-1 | CASSEGGGAGLLDEQYF
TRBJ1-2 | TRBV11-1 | CASSSGQGSYGYTF
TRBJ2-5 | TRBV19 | CASSDRDTETQYF
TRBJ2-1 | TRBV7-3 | CASSFRTSRSGEQFF
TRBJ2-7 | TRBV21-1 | CASSRGELREPLYEQYF
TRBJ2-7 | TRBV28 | CASSPGMYYEQYF
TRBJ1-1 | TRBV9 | CASSAARGKRTEAFF
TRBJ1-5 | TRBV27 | CASSPLRGNQPQHF
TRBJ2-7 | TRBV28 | CASSPRAASGAYEQYF
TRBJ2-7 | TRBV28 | CASSSLGTGIYEQYF
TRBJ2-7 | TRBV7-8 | CASSLVIRDRDEQYF
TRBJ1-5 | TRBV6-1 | CASRGQGLNQPQHF
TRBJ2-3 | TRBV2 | CASRVAVSTDTQYF
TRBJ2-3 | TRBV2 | CASKREGPGDTQYF
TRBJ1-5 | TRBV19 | CASSFPLNQPQHF
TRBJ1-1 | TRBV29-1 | CSVLGLWAEAFF
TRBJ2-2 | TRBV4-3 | CASSQTIAAANTGELFF
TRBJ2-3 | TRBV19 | CASSVQGDTQYF
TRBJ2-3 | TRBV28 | CASSHTDTQYF
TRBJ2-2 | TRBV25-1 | CASSPTGLAENTGELFF
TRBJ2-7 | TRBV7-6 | CASSSRGLGDYEQYF
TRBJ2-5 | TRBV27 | CASSPGTGGRQTQYF
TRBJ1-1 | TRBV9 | CASSEDYRGSNTEAFF
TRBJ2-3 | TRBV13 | CASSLRGGDTQYF